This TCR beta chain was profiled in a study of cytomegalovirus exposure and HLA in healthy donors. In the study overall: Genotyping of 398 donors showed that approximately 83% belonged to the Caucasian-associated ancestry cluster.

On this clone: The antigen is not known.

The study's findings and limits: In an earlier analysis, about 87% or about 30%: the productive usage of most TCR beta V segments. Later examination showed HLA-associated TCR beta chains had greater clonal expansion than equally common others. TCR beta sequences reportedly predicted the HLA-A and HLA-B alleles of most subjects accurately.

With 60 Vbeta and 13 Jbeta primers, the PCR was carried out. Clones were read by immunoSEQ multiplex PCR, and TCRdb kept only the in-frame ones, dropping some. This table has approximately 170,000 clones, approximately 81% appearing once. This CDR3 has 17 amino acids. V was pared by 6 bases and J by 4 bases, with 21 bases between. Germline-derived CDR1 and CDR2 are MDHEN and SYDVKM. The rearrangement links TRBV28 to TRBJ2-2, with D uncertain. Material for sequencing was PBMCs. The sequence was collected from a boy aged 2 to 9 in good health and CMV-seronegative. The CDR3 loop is CASSLSGRLSGTGELFF. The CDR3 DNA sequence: TGTGCCAGCAGCCTATCGGGTCGCCTTTCGGGCACCGGGGAGCTGTTTTTT.